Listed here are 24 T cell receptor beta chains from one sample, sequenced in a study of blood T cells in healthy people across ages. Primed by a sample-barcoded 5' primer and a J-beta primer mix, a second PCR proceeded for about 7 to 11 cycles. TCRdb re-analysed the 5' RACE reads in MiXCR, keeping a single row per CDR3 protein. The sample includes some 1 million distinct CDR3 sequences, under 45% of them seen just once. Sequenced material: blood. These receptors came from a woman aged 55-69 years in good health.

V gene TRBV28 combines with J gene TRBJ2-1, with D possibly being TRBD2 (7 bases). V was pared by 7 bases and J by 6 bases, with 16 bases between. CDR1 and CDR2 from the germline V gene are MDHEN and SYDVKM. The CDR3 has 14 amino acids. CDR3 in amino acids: CASKSGGAFNEQFF. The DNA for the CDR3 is TGTGCCAGCAAGTCGGGGGGCGCGTTCAATGAGCAGTTCTTC.

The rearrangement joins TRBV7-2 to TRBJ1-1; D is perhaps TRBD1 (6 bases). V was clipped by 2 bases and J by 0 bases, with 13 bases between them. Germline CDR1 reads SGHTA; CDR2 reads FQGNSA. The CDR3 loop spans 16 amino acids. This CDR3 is CASSLLTGSLNTEAFF. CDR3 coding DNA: TGTGCCAGCAGCTTACTAACAGGGTCCTTGAACACTGAAGCTTTCTTT.

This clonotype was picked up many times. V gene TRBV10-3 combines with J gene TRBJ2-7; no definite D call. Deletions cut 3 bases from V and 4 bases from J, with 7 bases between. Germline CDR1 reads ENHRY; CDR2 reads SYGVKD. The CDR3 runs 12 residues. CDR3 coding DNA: TGTGCCATCAGTGATGGACCATACGAGCAGTACTTC. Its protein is CAISDGPYEQYF.

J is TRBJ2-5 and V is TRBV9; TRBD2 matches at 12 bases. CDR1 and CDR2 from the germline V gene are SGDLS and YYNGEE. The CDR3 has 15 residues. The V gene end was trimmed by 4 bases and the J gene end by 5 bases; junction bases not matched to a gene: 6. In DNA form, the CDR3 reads TGTGCCAGCAGCCGAAGACTAGCGGGAGAGGAGACCCAGTACTTC. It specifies CASSRRLAGEETQYF.

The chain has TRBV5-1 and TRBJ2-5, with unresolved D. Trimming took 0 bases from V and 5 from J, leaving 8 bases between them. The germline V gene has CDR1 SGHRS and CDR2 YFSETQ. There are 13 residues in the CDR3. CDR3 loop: CASSLVIGETQYF. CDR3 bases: TGCGCCAGCAGCTTGGTCATCGGGGAGACCCAGTACTTC.

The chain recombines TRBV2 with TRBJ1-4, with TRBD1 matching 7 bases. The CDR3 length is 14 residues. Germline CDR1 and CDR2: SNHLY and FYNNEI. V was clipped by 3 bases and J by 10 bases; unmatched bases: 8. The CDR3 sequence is CASSEGTVTVKLFF. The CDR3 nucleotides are TGTGCCAGCAGTGAGGGGACAGTAACGGTAAAACTGTTTTTT.

In DNA, the CDR3 is TGTGCCTGGGGGGGACAGGGCCAAGAGACCCAGTACTTC. Its translation is CAWGGQGQETQYF. V and J are TRBV30 and TRBJ2-5; TRBD1 matches at 9 bases. Germline V CDR1 and CDR2: GTSNPN, SVGIG (reference sequence). V dropped 5 bases and J dropped 1; count of bases not matched to a gene: 2. The CDR3 loop spans 13 amino acids.

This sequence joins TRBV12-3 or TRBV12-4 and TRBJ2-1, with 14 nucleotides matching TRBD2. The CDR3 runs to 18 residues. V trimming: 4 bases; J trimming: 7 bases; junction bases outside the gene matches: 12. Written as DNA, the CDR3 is TGTGCCAGCAGTTACTATAAAACCGGGACTAGCGGGAGTAATGAGCAGTTCTTC. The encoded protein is CASSYYKTGTSGSNEQFF.

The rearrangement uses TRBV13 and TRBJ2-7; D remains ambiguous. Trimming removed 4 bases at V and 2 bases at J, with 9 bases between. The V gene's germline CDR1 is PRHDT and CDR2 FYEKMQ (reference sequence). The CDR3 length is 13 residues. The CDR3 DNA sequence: TGTGCCAGCAGCTGGGGTAGGACCTACGAGCAGTACTTC. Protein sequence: CASSWGRTYEQYF.

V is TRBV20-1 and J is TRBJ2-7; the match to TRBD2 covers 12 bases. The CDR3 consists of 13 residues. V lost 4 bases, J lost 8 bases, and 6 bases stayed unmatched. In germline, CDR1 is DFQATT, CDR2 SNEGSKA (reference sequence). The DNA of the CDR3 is TGCAGTGCTACCGGACTAGCGGGATCGAAGCAGTACTTC. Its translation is CSATGLAGSKQYF.

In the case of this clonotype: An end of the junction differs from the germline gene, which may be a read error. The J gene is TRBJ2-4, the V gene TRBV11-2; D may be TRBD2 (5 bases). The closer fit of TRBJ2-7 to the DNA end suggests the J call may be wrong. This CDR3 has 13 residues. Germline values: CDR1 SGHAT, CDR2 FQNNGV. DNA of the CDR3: TGTGCCAGCAGCTTCCGGGGATCCTCCGAGCAGTACTTC. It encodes CASSFRGSSEQYF.

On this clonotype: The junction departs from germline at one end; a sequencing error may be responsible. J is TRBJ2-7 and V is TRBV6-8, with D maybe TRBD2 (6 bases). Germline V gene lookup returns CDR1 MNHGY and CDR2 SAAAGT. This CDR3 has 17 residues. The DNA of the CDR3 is TGTGCCAGCAGTCACTCCCCTCCGGGACTCAACAACTACGAGCAGTACTTC. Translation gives CASSHSPPGLNNYEQYF.

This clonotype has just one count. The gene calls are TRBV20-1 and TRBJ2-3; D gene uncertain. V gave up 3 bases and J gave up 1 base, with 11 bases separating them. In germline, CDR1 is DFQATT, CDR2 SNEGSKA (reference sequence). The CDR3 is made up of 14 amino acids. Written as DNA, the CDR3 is TGCAGTGCTAGGGTCCGGGTGGGCACAGATACGCAGTATTTT. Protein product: CSARVRVGTDTQYF.

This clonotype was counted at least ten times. CDR3 nucleotide sequence: TGCAGTGCTCCCGGGAGGCTCATGAACACTGAAGCTTTCTTT. Protein product: CSAPGRLMNTEAFF. J is TRBJ1-1 and V is TRBV20-1, with D unclear. The CDR3 consists of 14 residues. V lost 5 bases, J lost 0 bases, and 13 bases lay in between. Germline CDR1 and CDR2: DFQATT and SNEGSKA (reference sequence).

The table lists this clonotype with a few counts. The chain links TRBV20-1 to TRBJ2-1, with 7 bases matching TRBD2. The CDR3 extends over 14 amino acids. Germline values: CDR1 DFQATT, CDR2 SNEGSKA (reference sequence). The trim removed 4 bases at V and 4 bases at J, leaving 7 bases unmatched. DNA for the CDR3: TGCAGTGCTAAGTGGCTAGCGGTTTACAATGAGCAGTTCTTC. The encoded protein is CSAKWLAVYNEQFF.

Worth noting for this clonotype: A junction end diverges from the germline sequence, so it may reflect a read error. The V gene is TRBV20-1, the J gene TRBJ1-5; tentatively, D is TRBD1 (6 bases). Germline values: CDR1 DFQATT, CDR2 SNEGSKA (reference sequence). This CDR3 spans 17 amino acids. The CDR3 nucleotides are TGCAGTGCTAGACCCTCTAGATCGGGGCAGGGGAATCAGCCCCGGCATTTT. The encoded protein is CSARPSRSGQGNQPRHF.

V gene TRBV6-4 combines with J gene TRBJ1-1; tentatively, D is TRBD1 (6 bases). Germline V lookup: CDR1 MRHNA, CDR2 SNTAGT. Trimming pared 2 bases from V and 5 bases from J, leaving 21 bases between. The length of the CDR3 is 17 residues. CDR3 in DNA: TGTGCCAGCAGTGACCGTCGGGGGCCGAGAAGAACGACTGAAGCTTTCTTT. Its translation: CASSDRRGPRRTTEAFF.

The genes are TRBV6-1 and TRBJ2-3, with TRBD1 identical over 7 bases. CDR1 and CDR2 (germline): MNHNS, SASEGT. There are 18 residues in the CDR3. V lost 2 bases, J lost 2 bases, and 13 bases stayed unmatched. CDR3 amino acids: CASSEFPERQGTTDTQYF. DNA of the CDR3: TGTGCCAGCAGTGAATTTCCAGAAAGACAGGGCACCACAGATACGCAGTATTTT.

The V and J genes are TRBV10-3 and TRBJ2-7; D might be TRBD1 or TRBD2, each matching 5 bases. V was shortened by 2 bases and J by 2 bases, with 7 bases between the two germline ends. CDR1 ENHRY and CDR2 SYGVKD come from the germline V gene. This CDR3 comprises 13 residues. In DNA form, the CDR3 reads TGTGCCATCAGTGAGGAGGGGCCCTACGAGCAGTACTTC. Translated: CAISEEGPYEQYF.

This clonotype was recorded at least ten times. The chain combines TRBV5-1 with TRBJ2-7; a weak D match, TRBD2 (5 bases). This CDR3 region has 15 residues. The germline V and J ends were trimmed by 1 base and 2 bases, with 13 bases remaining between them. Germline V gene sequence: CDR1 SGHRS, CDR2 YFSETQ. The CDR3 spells CASSLLSGSPYEQYF. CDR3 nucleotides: TGCGCCAGCAGCTTGTTGTCGGGGTCTCCCTACGAGCAGTACTTC.

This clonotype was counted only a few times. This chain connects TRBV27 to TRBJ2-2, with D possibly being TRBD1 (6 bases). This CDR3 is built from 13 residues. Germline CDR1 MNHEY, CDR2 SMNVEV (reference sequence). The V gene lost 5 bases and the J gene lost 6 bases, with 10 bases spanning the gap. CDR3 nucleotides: TGTGCCAGCAGTCCACAGGGATCCGGGGAGCTGTTTTTT. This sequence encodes CASSPQGSGELFF.

CDR3 bases: TGTGCCAGCAGCCTAGGGGCTAGCGGGCCTGACAGGACCGAGCTGTTTTTT. Protein product: CASSLGASGPDRTELFF. This sequence joins TRBV7-2 and TRBJ2-2; 8 bases map to TRBD2. The V segment lost 5 bases and the J segment 11 bases; nucleotides outside the gene matches: 19. From germline, CDR1 is SGHTA and CDR2 FQGNSA. The CDR3 sequence is 17 residues long.

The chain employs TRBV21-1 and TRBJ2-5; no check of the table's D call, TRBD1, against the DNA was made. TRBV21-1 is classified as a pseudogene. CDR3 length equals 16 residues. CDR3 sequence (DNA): TGTGCCAGCAGCCTGGGTGCTCGGGGACCACAAGAGACCCAGTACTTC. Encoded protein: CASSLGARGPQETQYF.

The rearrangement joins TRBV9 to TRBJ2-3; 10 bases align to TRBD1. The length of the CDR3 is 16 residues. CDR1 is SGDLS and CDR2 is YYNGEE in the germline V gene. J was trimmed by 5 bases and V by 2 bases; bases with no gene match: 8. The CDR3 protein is CASSVPRDRGGDTQYF. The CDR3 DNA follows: TGTGCCAGCAGCGTCCCCCGGGACAGGGGAGGAGATACGCAGTATTTT.